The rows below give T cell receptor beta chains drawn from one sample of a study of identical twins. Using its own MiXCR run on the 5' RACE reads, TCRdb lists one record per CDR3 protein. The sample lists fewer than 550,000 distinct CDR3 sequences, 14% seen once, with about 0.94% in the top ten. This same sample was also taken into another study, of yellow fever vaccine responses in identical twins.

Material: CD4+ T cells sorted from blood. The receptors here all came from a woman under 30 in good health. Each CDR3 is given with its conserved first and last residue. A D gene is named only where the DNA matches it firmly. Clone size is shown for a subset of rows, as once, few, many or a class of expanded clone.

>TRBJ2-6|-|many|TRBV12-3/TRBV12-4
CASSLAGPSGANVLTF
TGTGCCAGCAGTTTAGCCGGTCCCTCTGGGGCCAACGTCCTGACTTTC
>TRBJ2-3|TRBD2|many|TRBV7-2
CASSTLAGGPLDTQYF
TGTGCCAGCAGCACACTAGCGGGGGGGCCATTAGATACGCAGTATTTT
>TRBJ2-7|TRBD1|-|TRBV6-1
CASTLSQGAPEQYF
TGTGCCAGCACCCTCTCCCAGGGGGCGCCCGAGCAGTACTTC
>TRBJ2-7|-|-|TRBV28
CASRAGYYEQYF
TGTGCCAGCAGAGCAGGGTACTACGAGCAGTACTTC
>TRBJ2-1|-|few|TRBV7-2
CASSSRGWPDNEQFF
TGTGCCAGCAGCTCTCGCGGTTGGCCCGACAATGAGCAGTTCTTC
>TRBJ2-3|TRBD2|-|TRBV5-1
CASSPPSGGYPSTDTQYF
TGCGCCAGCAGCCCCCCTAGCGGGGGGTATCCCAGCACAGATACGCAGTATTTT
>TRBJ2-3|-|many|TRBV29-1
CSVEKAGTTDTQYF
TGCAGCGTTGAAAAGGCGGGGACCACAGATACGCAGTATTTT
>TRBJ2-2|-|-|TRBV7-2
CASSLISAGELFF
TGTGCCAGCAGCTTAATCAGCGCCGGGGAGCTGTTTTTT
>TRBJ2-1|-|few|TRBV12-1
CASSFGLAGDYNEQFF
TGTGCCAGCAGCTTTGGGCTAGCGGGGGACTACAATGAGCAGTTCTTC
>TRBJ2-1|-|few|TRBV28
CASNSRPSSYNEQFF
TGTGCCAGCAATAGCCGGCCTTCCTCCTACAATGAGCAGTTCTTC
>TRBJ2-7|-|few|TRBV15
CATSRDPASTYEQYF
TGTGCCACCAGCAGAGATCCGGCCAGTACCTACGAGCAGTACTTC
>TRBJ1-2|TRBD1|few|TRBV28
CAHTGQSASGYTF
TGTGCCCACACGGGACAGTCCGCTAGTGGCTACACCTTC
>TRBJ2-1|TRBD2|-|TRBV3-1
CASSPTSAFLSSYNEQFF
TGTGCCAGCAGCCCCACTAGCGCCTTTTTGAGCTCCTACAATGAGCAGTTCTTC
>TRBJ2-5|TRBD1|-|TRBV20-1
CSAPTGGETQYF
TGCAGTGCACCAACAGGGGGGGAGACCCAGTACTTC
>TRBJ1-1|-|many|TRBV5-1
CASSLQAGMGTEAFF
TGCGCCAGCAGCTTGCAAGCGGGTATGGGCACTGAAGCTTTCTTT
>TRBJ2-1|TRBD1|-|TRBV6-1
CASIPGQYNEQFF
TGTGCCAGCATACCGGGACAGTACAATGAGCAGTTCTTC
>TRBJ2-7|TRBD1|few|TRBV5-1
CASSLSRQGIEQYF
TGCGCCAGCAGCTTGTCCAGACAGGGGATAGAGCAGTACTTC
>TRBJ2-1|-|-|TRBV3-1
CASSQDWDQYNEQFF
TGTGCCAGCAGCCAAGACTGGGACCAGTACAATGAGCAGTTCTTC
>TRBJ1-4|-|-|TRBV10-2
CASSPRATDEKLFF
TGCGCCAGCAGCCCCCGAGCTACCGATGAAAAACTGTTTTTT
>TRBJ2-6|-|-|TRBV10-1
CASSPQRAGANVLTF
TGCGCCAGCAGTCCCCAGCGAGCTGGGGCCAACGTCCTGACTTTC
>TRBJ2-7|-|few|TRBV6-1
CASRHRISSYEQYF
TGTGCCAGCAGACACAGGATCTCCTCCTACGAGCAGTACTTC
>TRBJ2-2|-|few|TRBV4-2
CASSHTTGEVGELFF
TGTGCCAGCAGCCATACAACGGGGGAGGTCGGGGAGCTGTTTTTT
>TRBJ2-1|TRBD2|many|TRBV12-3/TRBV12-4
CASSGLGGAFYNEQFF
TGTGCCAGCAGTGGCCTCGGGGGGGCCTTTTACAATGAGCAGTTCTTC
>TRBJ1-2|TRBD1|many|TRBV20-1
CSAPTGVNGYTF
TGCAGTGCCCCTACAGGGGTAAATGGCTACACCTTC
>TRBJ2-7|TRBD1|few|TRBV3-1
CASSQRDRRYF
TGTGCCAGCAGCCAGAGGGACAGGAGGTACTTC
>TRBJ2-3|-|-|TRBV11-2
CASSLVRATTDTQYF
TGTGCCAGCAGCTTAGTAAGGGCGACCACAGATACGCAGTATTTT
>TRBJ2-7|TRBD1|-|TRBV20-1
CSARKQGAAYEQYF
TGCAGTGCTAGGAAACAGGGGGCTGCCTACGAGCAGTACTTC
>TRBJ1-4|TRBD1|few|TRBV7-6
CASSLGGTDREKLFF
TGTGCTAGCAGCTTAGGGGGGACAGATCGTGAAAAACTGTTTTTT
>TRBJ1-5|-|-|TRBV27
CASSFSGNSNQPQHF
TGTGCCAGCAGTTTTTCTGGGAATAGCAATCAGCCCCAGCATTTT
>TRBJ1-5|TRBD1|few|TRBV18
CASSPTTGVLEPQHF
TGTGCCAGCTCACCTACTACAGGGGTTCTGGAGCCCCAGCATTTT
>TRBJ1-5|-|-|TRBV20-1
CSASRAQPQHF
TGCAGTGCTAGCAGGGCTCAGCCCCAGCATTTT
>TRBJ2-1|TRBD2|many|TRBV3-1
CASSQGGGAGNEQFF
TGTGCCAGCAGCCAAGGCGGGGGGGCGGGGAATGAGCAGTTCTTC
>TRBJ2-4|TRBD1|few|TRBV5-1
CASRPSTGGYIQYF
TGCGCCAGCAGACCTTCGACAGGGGGCTACATTCAGTACTTC
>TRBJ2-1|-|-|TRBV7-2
CASSIYSGNEQFF
TGTGCCAGCAGCATATACTCGGGTAATGAGCAGTTCTTC
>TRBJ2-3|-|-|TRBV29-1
CSAEWRDGTDTQYF
TGCAGCGCCGAGTGGCGGGATGGTACAGATACGCAGTATTTT
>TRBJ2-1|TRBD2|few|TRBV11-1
CASSLEGEGLAGGNEQFF
TGTGCCAGCAGCTTAGAAGGAGAAGGACTAGCCGGTGGTAATGAGCAGTTCTTC
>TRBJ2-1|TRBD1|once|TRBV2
CASTSGQIYNEQFF
TGTGCCAGCACGTCGGGACAGATTTACAATGAGCAGTTCTTC
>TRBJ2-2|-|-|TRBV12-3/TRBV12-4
CASSFTMAGFTGELFF
TGTGCCAGCAGTTTCACCATGGCGGGATTTACCGGGGAGCTGTTTTTT
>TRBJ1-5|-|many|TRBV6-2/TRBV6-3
CASNQGRDQPQHF
TGTGCCAGCAATCAAGGGAGGGATCAGCCCCAGCATTTT
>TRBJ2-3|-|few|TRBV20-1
CSATTVGDTQYF
TGCAGTGCCACTACGGTAGGGGATACGCAGTATTTT
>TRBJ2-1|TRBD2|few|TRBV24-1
CATSLADYNEQFF
TGTGCCACCAGCCTAGCGGACTACAATGAGCAGTTCTTC
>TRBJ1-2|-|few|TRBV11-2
CASSPEVYGYTF
TGTGCCAGCAGCCCGGAGGTATATGGCTACACCTTC
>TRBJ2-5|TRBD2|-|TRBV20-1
CSARDPSGRGETQYF
TGCAGTGCTAGAGACCCAAGCGGGAGGGGGGAGACCCAGTACTTC
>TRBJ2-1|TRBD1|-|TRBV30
CAWIRTGGYEQFF
TGTGCCTGGATTAGGACAGGGGGTTATGAGCAGTTCTTC
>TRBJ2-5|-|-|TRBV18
CASSPLPADYDQYF
TGTGCCAGCTCACCACTCCCCGCCGACTATGACCAGTACTTC
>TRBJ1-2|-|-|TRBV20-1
CSASHLTYGYTF
TGCAGTGCTAGTCATCTAACCTATGGCTACACCTTC
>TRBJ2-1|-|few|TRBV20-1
CSARDGYRVNSYNEQFF
TGCAGTGCTAGAGACGGATACAGGGTTAACTCCTACAATGAGCAGTTCTTC
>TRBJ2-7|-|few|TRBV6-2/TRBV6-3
CASSDSPGYEQYF
TGTGCCAGCAGTGACTCCCCTGGGTACGAGCAGTACTTC
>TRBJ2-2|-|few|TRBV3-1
CASSQVQTNTGELFF
TGTGCCAGCAGCCAAGTCCAGACGAACACCGGGGAGCTGTTTTTT
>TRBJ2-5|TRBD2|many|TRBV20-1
CSAPAVIAGGGETQYF
TGCAGTGCTCCGGCAGTGATAGCGGGAGGCGGGGAGACCCAGTACTTC
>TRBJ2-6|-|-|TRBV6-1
CASRGRGSGANVLTF
TGTGCCAGCAGAGGAAGGGGCTCTGGGGCCAACGTCCTGACTTTC
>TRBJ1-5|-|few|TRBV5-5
CASSLAGGNNQPQHF
TGTGCCAGCAGCTTGGCTGGGGGAAATAATCAGCCCCAGCATTTT
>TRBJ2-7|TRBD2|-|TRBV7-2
CASSWTSVQEQYF
TGTGCCAGCAGCTGGACTAGCGTTCAAGAGCAGTACTTC
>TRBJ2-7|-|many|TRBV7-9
CASSPTNREYEQYF
TGTGCCAGCAGCCCAACAAACAGGGAATACGAGCAGTACTTC